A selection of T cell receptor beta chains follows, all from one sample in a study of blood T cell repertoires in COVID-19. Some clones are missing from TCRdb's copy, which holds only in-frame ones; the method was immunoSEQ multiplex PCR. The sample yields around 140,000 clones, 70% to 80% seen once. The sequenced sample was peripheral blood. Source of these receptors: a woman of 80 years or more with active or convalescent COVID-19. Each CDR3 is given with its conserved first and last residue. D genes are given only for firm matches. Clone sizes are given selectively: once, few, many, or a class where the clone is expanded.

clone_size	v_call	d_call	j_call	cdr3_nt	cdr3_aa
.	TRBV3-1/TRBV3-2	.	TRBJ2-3	TGTGCCAGCAGCCAAGCCGGGGACACCAACACAGATACGCAGTATTTT	CASSQAGDTNTDTQYF
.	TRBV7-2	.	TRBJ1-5	TGTGCCAGCAGCGAACGGGACACCTATCAGCCCCAGCATTTT	CASSERDTYQPQHF
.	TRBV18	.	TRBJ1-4	TGTGCCAGCTCACCCCAGACAGGTCCCAGTGAAAAACTGTTTTTT	CASSPQTGPSEKLFF
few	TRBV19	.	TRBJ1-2	TGTGCCAGTAGCTTTAACCCGGTTACAGGCGGCTACACCTTC	CASSFNPVTGGYTF
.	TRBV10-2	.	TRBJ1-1	TGCGCCAGCAGTATCTCAGGGGATGAAGCTTTCTTT	CASSISGDEAFF
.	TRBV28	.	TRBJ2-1	TGTGCCAGCAGTCCACTAAATGAGCAGTTCTTC	CASSPLNEQFF
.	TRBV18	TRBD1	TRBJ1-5	TGTGCCAGCTCAACTACAGGGGGCGCGGATCAGCCCCAGCATTTT	CASSTTGGADQPQHF
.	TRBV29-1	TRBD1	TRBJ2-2	TGCAGCGTTACCGGGACAGGGGGTCTCAACACCGGGGAGCTGTTTTTT	CSVTGTGGLNTGELFF
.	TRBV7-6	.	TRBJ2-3	TGTGCCAGCAGCTTAAACAGGGCTAGCACAGATACGCAGTATTTT	CASSLNRASTDTQYF
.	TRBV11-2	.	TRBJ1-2	TGTGCCAGCAGCTTGCCCACAGGGCCTAACTATGGCTACACCTTC	CASSLPTGPNYGYTF
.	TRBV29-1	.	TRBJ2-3	TGCAGCGCGGCTCAAACAGGAGATACGCAGTATTTT	CSAAQTGDTQYF
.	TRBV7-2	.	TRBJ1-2	TGTGCCGGCAGGCAGGAGGCTAACTATGGCTACACCTTC	CAGRQEANYGYTF
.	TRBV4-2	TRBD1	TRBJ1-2	TGTGCCAGCAGCTTCCGACAGGGGGATGGCTACACCTTC	CASSFRQGDGYTF
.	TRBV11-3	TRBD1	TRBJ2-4	TGTGCCAGCGGACAACAGGGGGCGGAAAACATTCAGTACTTC	CASGQQGAENIQYF
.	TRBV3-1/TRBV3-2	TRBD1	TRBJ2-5	TGTGCCAGCAGCCAAGGGACAGGGGTTTGGGAGACCCAGTACTTC	CASSQGTGVWETQYF
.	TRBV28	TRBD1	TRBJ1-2	TGTGCCAGCAGTATACAGGGGGCGCTTCATGGCTACACCTTC	CASSIQGALHGYTF